This T cell receptor beta chain was documented in a study of blood T cells in healthy people across ages. Findings of the study overall: More naive CD4+ cells and higher diversity were found in long-lived than in aged donors.

This clonotype was detected only a few times. Its antigen remains unknown. CDR3 length: 16 residues. V lost 6 bases to trimming and J lost 6 bases, with 21 bases between them. With a J-beta primer mix and a sample-barcoded 5' primer, a second PCR ran about 7 to 12 cycles. TCRdb ran MiXCR on the 5' RACE reads and lists one entry per CDR3 protein. The sample includes about 1 million distinct CDR3 sequences, approximately 25% of them seen just once. This sample was shared with a second study, whose subject was T cells of mothers and their children.

The sequenced sample was blood. The chain couples TRBV12-3 or TRBV12-4 to TRBJ2-4; no definite D call. The sequence was collected from a girl aged 2 to 9 in good health. CDR3 sequence (DNA): TGTGCCAGCAGCTCCGGGCCCAACCCAGGTGGAAACATTCAGTACTTC. Translation gives CASSSGPNPGGNIQYF.